This TCR beta chain was identified in a study of Graves' ophthalmopathy and Graves' hyperthyroidism. At least ten counts were recorded for this clonotype. RNA transcripts were the template, and TCR beta CDR3 regions were amplified from them. HTBI primers served in a first-round RT-PCR, which a second-round multiplex PCR followed. TCRdb redid the calling of the multiplex PCR reads with MiXCR, one entry per CDR3 protein. Of approximately 380,000 distinct CDR3 sequences listed, under 25% were seen once; the top ten hold around 3%. The germline V gene encodes CDR1 MNHEY and CDR2 SVGEGT. The junction had 0 bases not matched to a gene; V was cut back by 2 bases and J by 1 base. This CDR3 region has 15 residues. If no ophthalmopathy appeared within 18 months of follow-up, hyperthyroidism was termed stable.

The source material was peripheral blood. This receptor was identified in a young woman with stable Graves' hyperthyroidism. The chain couples TRBV6-2 or TRBV6-3 to TRBJ2-2; 8 nucleotides align to TRBD1. CDR3: CASSYTGGNTGELFF. The CDR3 coding sequence is TGTGCCAGCAGTTACACAGGGGGGAACACCGGGGAGCTGTTTTTT.